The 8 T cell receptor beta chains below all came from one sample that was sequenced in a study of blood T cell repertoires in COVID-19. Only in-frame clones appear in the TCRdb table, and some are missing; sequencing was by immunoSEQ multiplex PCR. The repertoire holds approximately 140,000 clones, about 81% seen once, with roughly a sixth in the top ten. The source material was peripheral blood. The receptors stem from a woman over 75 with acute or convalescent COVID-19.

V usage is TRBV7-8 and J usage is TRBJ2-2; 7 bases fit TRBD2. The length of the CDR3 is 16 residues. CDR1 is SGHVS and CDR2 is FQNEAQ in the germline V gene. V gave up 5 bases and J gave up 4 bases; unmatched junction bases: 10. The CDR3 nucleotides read TGTGCCAGCAGCCCTCTGGCGGGGGTAGTCACCGGGGAGCTGTTTTTT. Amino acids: CASSPLAGVVTGELFF.

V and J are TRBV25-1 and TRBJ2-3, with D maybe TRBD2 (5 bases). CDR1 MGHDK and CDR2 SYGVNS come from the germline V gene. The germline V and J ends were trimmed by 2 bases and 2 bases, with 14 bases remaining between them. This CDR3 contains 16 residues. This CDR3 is CASSEGGQRNTDTQYF. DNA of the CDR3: TGTGCCAGCAGTGAAGGTGGTCAGCGGAACACAGATACGCAGTATTTT.

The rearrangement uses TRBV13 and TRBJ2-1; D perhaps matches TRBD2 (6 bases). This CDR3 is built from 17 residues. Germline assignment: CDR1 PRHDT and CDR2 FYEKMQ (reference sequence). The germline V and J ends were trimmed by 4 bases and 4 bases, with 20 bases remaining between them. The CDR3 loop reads CASSSSLPGVGYNEQFF. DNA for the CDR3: TGTGCCAGCAGCTCCTCCCTCCCGGGAGTAGGGTACAATGAGCAGTTCTTC.

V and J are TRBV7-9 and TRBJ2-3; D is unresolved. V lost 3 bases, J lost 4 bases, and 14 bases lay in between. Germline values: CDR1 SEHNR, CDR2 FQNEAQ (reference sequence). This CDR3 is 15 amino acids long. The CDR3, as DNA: TGTGCCAGCAGCTTCCGGTCGTTTGGTCCAGATACGCAGTATTTT. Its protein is CASSFRSFGPDTQYF.

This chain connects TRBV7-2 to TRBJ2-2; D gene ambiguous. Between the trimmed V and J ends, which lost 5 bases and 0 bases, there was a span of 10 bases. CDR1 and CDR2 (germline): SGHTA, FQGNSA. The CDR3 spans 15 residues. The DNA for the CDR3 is TGTGCCAGCAGCCTCCTTGGCTCGAACACCGGGGAGCTGTTTTTT. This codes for CASSLLGSNTGELFF.

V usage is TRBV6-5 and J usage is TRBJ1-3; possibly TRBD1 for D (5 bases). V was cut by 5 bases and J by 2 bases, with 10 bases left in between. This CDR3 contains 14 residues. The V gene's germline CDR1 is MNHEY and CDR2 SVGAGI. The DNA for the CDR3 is TGTGCCAGCAGTCCCGGGACTCCTGGAAACACCATATATTTT. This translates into CASSPGTPGNTIYF.

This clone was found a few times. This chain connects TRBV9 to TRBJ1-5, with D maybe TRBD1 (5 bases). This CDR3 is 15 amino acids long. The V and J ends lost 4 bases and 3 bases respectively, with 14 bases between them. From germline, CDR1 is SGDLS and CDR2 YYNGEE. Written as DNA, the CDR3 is TGTGCCAGCAGCTTAACCGGGGGGGACAATCAGCCCCAGCATTTT. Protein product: CASSLTGGDNQPQHF.

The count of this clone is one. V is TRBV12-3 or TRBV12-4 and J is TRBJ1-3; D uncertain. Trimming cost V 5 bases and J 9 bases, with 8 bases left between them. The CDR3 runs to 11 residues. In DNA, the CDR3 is TGTGCCAGCAGTGGTGGCAGCACCATATATTTT. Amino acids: CASSGGSTIYF.